Given below is one TCR beta chain in context. Its antigen is not known. The data were obtained in a study of cytomegalovirus exposure and HLA in healthy donors. General study results and limits: Associated with HLA alleles at 0.05 false discovery rate in a later analysis were 16,951 TCR beta sequences. Reportedly, TCR beta sequences accurately predicted HLA-A and HLA-B alleles in most subjects. A classifier reportedly called cytomegalovirus status with high sensitivity and specificity.

The primer mix had 60 Vbeta and 13 Jbeta primers. Using immunoSEQ multiplex PCR, the repertoire was profiled, and TCRdb retains in-frame clones only, with some absent. The sample has around 180,000 clones; over 60% are singletons. The study sampled nominally healthy donors, though unrecorded immune exposures were likely. Source material: PBMCs. This clonotype originated in a woman between 35 and 50 years old in good health and CMV-seronegative.

Here the CDR3 DNA reads TGTGCCAGCAGTTTGCCCCACGGGAGCACTGAAGCTTTCTTT. Translating it yields CASSLPHGSTEAFF. The chain is built from TRBV28 and TRBJ1-1, with D unclear. V was pared by 3 bases and J by 4 bases, with 12 bases between. Germline assignment: CDR1 MDHEN and CDR2 SYDVKM. This CDR3 is built from 14 residues.